The 15 T cell receptor beta chains listed next were all sequenced from one sample in a study of CD8 T cells in ankylosing spondylitis. From the 5' RACE reads, TCRdb called clonotypes with MiXCR, one entry per CDR3 protein. Found here are roughly 38,000 distinct CDR3 sequences, approximately 3% of them singletons; the top ten hold about 2.8%. The sequenced sample consisted of blood, either unsorted or a sorted T cell fraction (not recorded which). All receptors derive from a male donor with ankylosing spondylitis or in good health (not recorded which).

There are many counts of this clonotype. The V gene is TRBV9, the J gene TRBJ1-1; possible D gene TRBD1, 5 bases. The germline V gene has CDR1 SGDLS and CDR2 YYNGEE. With 4 bases removed from V and 1 base from J, the gap between germline ends came to 8 bases. The CDR3 runs to 13 residues. The CDR3 here is CASSLDRNTEAFF. CDR3 DNA: TGTGCCAGCAGCCTCGACAGGAACACTGAAGCTTTCTTT.

This clonotype was recorded many times. V usage is TRBV9 and J usage is TRBJ2-3; either TRBD1 or TRBD2 may fit D (5 bases each). The CDR3 has 12 residues. Germline-derived CDR1 and CDR2 are SGDLS and YYNGEE. The V end was cut by 0 bases, the J end by 7 bases, with 6 bases between. This chain's CDR3 is CASSVGGNTQYF. Written as DNA, the CDR3 is TGTGCCAGCAGCGTAGGGGGGAATACGCAGTATTTT.

The V gene is TRBV9, the J gene TRBJ2-2; 11 bases match TRBD2. CDR1 and CDR2 from the germline V gene are SGDLS and YYNGEE. CDR3 size: 16 residues. Trimming cost V 0 bases and J 4 bases; bases outside gene matches: 2. The CDR3 is CASSVAGLAVTGELFF. In nucleotides, the CDR3 is TGTGCCAGCAGCGTAGCGGGACTAGCGGTCACCGGGGAGCTGTTTTTT.

The rearrangement links TRBV9 to TRBJ2-2; D is ambiguous. The CDR3 has 16 residues. Germline lookup yields CDR1 SGDLS and CDR2 YYNGEE. Trimming removed 4 bases at V and 1 base at J, with 14 bases between. CDR3 coding DNA: TGTGCCAGCAGCAAAAACCTTAACTTGAACACCGGGGAGCTGTTTTTT. Translating gives CASSKNLNLNTGELFF.

This clonotype showed up many times. The chain is built from TRBV9 and TRBJ2-3; no clear D. Germline V gene sequence: CDR1 SGDLS, CDR2 YYNGEE. The CDR3 sequence is 15 residues long. Trimming took 2 bases from V and 0 from J, leaving 10 bases between them. CDR3 loop: CASSVIAISTDTQYF. CDR3 coding DNA: TGTGCCAGCAGCGTTATAGCCATAAGCACAGATACGCAGTATTTT.

In its sample, this clonotype was seen many times. V is TRBV9 and J is TRBJ2-1; the D is unclear. The germline V gene has CDR1 SGDLS and CDR2 YYNGEE. Trimming removed 4 bases from V and 9 bases from J, with 8 bases in between. The CDR3 covers 11 residues. DNA of the CDR3: TGTGCCAGCAGCCTCGAGCTTGAGCAGTTCTTC. Protein: CASSLELEQFF.

This clonotype was seen ten or more times. The V and J genes are TRBV9 and TRBJ2-6; TRBD1 or TRBD2 may be the D gene (5 bases each). Germline assignment: CDR1 SGDLS and CDR2 YYNGEE. The length of the CDR3 is 16 residues. Trimming took off 2 bases at V and 0 bases at J, with 9 bases between the two ends. The CDR3 loop reads CASSVGVISGANVLTF. CDR3 DNA sequence: TGTGCCAGCAGCGTGGGGGTAATCTCTGGGGCCAACGTCCTGACTTTC.

The rearrangement joins TRBV9 to TRBJ1-4, with 8 bases matching TRBD1. Per germline, CDR1 SGDLS and CDR2 YYNGEE. The length of the CDR3 is 15 residues. The V and J ends lost 1 base and 4 bases, in that order; junction bases with no gene match: 3. Written as DNA, the CDR3 is TGTGCCAGCAGCGTACAGGGGGCCCTTAATGAAAAACTGTTTTTT. The encoded protein is CASSVQGALNEKLFF.

This clonotype was picked up many times. V is TRBV9 and J is TRBJ1-6, with D possibly matching TRBD1 (5 bases). Germline V gene lookup returns CDR1 SGDLS and CDR2 YYNGEE. V gave up 7 bases and J gave up 9 bases, with 17 bases separating them. This CDR3 spans 14 amino acids. DNA for the CDR3: TGTGCCAGCGGAGGACATGGGCTTTTTTCACCCCTCCACTTT. It yields the protein CASGGHGLFSPLHF.

This clonotype was detected many times. The gene calls are TRBV9 and TRBJ2-1, with TRBD2 matching over 13 bases. The V gene's germline CDR1 is SGDLS and CDR2 YYNGEE. After removal of 3 bases from V and 5 bases from J, the junction contained 17 bases not matched to a gene. CDR3 length: 20 amino acids. The CDR3 sequence is CASSATGQRTSGGYNNEQFF. CDR3 DNA sequence: TGTGCCAGCAGCGCGACAGGGCAACGGACTAGCGGGGGTTATAACAATGAGCAGTTCTTC.

Many counts were recorded for this clonotype. The chain carries TRBV23-1 and TRBJ2-6; no clear D gene. TRBV23-1 is designated an ORF whose function remains uncertain. The CDR3 extends over 16 amino acids. Trimming removed 0 bases at V and 2 bases at J, with 8 bases between. The CDR3 sequence: CASSQSSGTGANVLTF. The CDR3 DNA sequence: TGCGCCAGCAGTCAATCATCTGGGACTGGGGCCAACGTCCTGACTTTC.

This clonotype occurred many times. J is TRBJ2-3 and V is TRBV9; D might be TRBD1 or TRBD2, each matching 6 bases. Looked up from germline, CDR1 is SGDLS and CDR2 is YYNGEE. V was trimmed by 7 bases and J by 3 bases, leaving 18 bases between them. The CDR3 loop spans 15 amino acids. The CDR3 bases are TGTGCCAGCGGAGGGGCGGGAAGGGGGACAGATACGCAGTATTTT. Protein product: CASGGAGRGTDTQYF.

This clonotype showed up many times. The chain has TRBV9 and TRBJ1-2; TRBD1 is a possible D gene (5 bases). The germline V gene encodes CDR1 SGDLS and CDR2 YYNGEE. V was pared by 0 bases and J by 4 bases, with 13 bases between. CDR3 length: 15 amino acids. Here the CDR3 DNA reads TGTGCCAGCAGCGTAGCCAGCCTCGACAGCTATGGCTACACCTTC. Encoded protein: CASSVASLDSYGYTF.

The chain's CDR3 is CASSVDSTEETQYF. The CDR3 DNA follows: TGTGCCAGCAGCGTAGACTCCACTGAAGAGACCCAGTACTTC. The V gene is TRBV9, the J gene TRBJ2-5; no clear D gene. V lost 0 bases and J 3 bases, leaving 9 bases between the germline ends. Germline V lookup: CDR1 SGDLS, CDR2 YYNGEE. There are 14 residues in the CDR3. Combining the CDR3 with reference TRBV9 and TRBJ2-5 gives the whole variable domain DSGVTQTPKHLITATGQRVTLRCSPRSGDLSVYWYQQSLDQGLQFLIQYYNGEERAKGNILERFSAQQFPDLHSELNLSSLELGDSALYFCASSVDSTEETQYFGPGTRLLVL.

V gene TRBV9 combines with J gene TRBJ2-1, with a possible D match to TRBD1 (5 bases). Germline V gene data show CDR1 as SGDLS and CDR2 as YYNGEE. The V gene lost 0 bases and the J gene lost 5 bases, with 15 bases spanning the gap. This CDR3 contains 16 residues. CDR3 in DNA: TGTGCCAGCAGCGTAGTGGGGCAGGTGACCCACAATGAGCAGTTCTTC. This codes for CASSVVGQVTHNEQFF.